These 32 T cell receptor beta chains originate from one sample sequenced in a study of blood T cell repertoires in COVID-19. The table came from immunoSEQ multiplex PCR; TCRdb's copy has only in-frame clones and leaves some out. Among around 310,000 clones listed, 85% to 90% were seen once. The sequencing input was PBMCs or T cells enriched from blood (not recorded which). The receptor set was obtained from a woman in her 30s who had recovered from COVID-19.

This chain joins TRBV6-5 and TRBJ1-2, with a possible D match to TRBD1 (5 bases). V lost 8 bases and J lost 5, with 21 bases in between. This CDR3 has 15 residues. Germline V gene lookup returns CDR1 MNHEY and CDR2 SVGAGI. The CDR3 region has the DNA TGTGCCAGCCAAAGCCCAGGGCGCCCGATTTATGGCTACACCTTC. It is translated as CASQSPGRPIYGYTF.

The gene calls are TRBV30 and TRBJ1-2; TRBD1 matches 12 bases. CDR3 length: 15 residues. After removal of 5 bases from V and 3 bases from J, the junction contained 7 bases not matched to a gene. Germline V gene lookup returns CDR1 GTSNPN and CDR2 SVGIG (reference sequence). The CDR3 nucleotides are TGTGCCTGGTGGGACAGGGGGCGGGGGGACTATGGCTACACCTTC. Protein product: CAWWDRGRGDYGYTF.

CDR3 protein: CAWSVGAQTSGRATGQFF. CDR3 DNA sequence: TGTGCCTGGAGTGTCGGGGCCCAGACTAGCGGGAGGGCCACTGGGCAGTTCTTC. The genes are TRBV30 and TRBJ2-1; 14 nucleotides match TRBD2. The germline CDR1 and CDR2 sequences are GTSNPN and SVGIG (reference sequence). With V trimmed by 0 bases and J by 12 bases, 16 bases remained unmatched. CDR3 size: 18 residues. Supplemented by reference TRBV30 and TRBJ2-1, the full variable domain reads SQTIHQWPATLVQPVGSPLSLECTVEGTSNPNLYWYRQAAGRGLQLLFYSVGIGQISSEVPQNLSASRPQDRQFILSSKKLLLSDSGFYLCAWSVGAQTSGRATGQFFGPGTRLTVL.

V gene TRBV6-5 combines with J gene TRBJ1-1; D unresolved. CDR3 size: 15 residues. V dropped 6 bases and J dropped 0 bases, with 14 bases sitting between them. Germline values: CDR1 MNHEY, CDR2 SVGAGI. CDR3 amino acids: CASSLAAGLNTEAFF. In DNA form, the CDR3 reads TGTGCCAGCAGCCTGGCGGCGGGATTGAACACTGAAGCTTTCTTT.

On this clone: A read error may account for a junction end that differs from germline. The V gene is TRBV6-1, the J gene TRBJ1-2; the match to TRBD1 covers 7 bases. Germline CDR1 is MNHNS and CDR2 is SASEGT. The CDR3 is 14 residues long. This CDR3 reads CASSEIGTVPIPRF. For the CDR3, the DNA is TGTGCCAGCAGTGAAATTGGGACAGTCCCAATACCCCGCTTC.

V gene TRBV5-4 combines with J gene TRBJ2-5, with 10 bases that match TRBD2. V lost 4 bases to trimming and J lost 2 bases; unmatched junction nucleotides: 8. The CDR3 covers 16 residues. Germline values: CDR1 SGHNT, CDR2 YYREEE (reference sequence). Written as DNA, the CDR3 is TGTGCCAGCAGCCAAAGCAAGACTAGCGGGCAAGAGACCCAGTACTTC. It encodes CASSQSKTSGQETQYF.

The CDR3 DNA reads TGCGCCAGCAGCCTAGGACAGGGGCAAGGGGATACGCAGTATTTT. This translates into CASSLGQGQGDTQYF. The V call is TRBV5-1, the J call TRBJ2-3; 9 positions agree with TRBD1. This CDR3 contains 15 residues. The germline V gene has CDR1 SGHRS and CDR2 YFSETQ. The trim removed 4 bases at V and 6 bases at J, leaving 9 bases unmatched.

This clone has more than one count but fewer than ten. This chain joins TRBV15 and TRBJ2-3, with TRBD2 matching over 13 bases. Per the germline V gene, CDR1 is LNHNV and CDR2 is YYDKDF (reference sequence). After removal of 5 bases from V and 2 bases from J, the junction contained 7 bases not matched to a gene. The CDR3 covers 17 residues. CDR3 bases: TGTGCCACCAGCGCCAGACTAGCGGGAGGCCTCACAGATACGCAGTATTTT. Its protein product is CATSARLAGGLTDTQYF.

The V gene is TRBV4-3, the J gene TRBJ1-4, with TRBD1 matching over 9 bases. There are 15 residues in the CDR3. Germline loops: CDR1 LGHNA, CDR2 YSLEER. Unmatched junction bases numbered 5, after V lost 4 bases and J lost 5 bases. The CDR3 coding sequence is TGCGCCAGCAGCCTACAGACAGGGGGGAATGAAAAACTGTTTTTT. Translating it yields CASSLQTGGNEKLFF.

The rearrangement links TRBV5-6 to TRBJ1-5, with D hard to call. V lost 1 base and J 7 bases, leaving 18 bases between the germline ends. Per germline, CDR1 SGHDT and CDR2 YYEEEE. The CDR3 extends over 16 amino acids. CDR3 nucleotide sequence: TGTGCCAGCAGCTTGTACATCCAACGCATAAGACAGCCCCAGCATTTT. This gives the protein CASSLYIQRIRQPQHF.

This sequence joins TRBV19 and TRBJ1-2, with a possible D match to TRBD1 (6 bases). The CDR3 consists of 14 residues. In germline, CDR1 is LNHDA, CDR2 SQIVND (reference sequence). V lost 7 bases, J lost 6 bases, and 18 bases lay in between. DNA for the CDR3: TGTGCCAGTACTCAAGGGGGTTCGGGCGATGGCTACACCTTC. This translates into CASTQGGSGDGYTF.

The J gene is TRBJ2-1, the V gene TRBV19; D may be TRBD1 (6 bases). CDR3 length: 13 amino acids. Trimming pared 5 bases from V and 4 bases from J, leaving 9 bases between. Germline CDR1 is LNHDA and CDR2 is SQIVND (reference sequence). As DNA, the CDR3 is TGTGCCAGTAGTCAGGGGACATACAATGAGCAGTTCTTC. Its protein is CASSQGTYNEQFF.

The chain couples TRBV5-4 to TRBJ2-3; 14 nucleotides line up with TRBD2. Trimming took 4 bases from V and 3 from J; bases not matched to a gene: 7. Germline V gene lookup returns CDR1 SGHNT and CDR2 YYREEE (reference sequence). This CDR3 contains 17 residues. CDR3: CASSLGTSGSRTDTQYF. For the CDR3, the DNA is TGTGCCAGCAGCCTTGGGACTAGCGGGAGTCGAACAGATACGCAGTATTTT.

The V and J genes are TRBV4-2 and TRBJ2-5; 8 positions agree with TRBD1. J was trimmed by 5 bases and V by 2 bases; bases with no gene match: 7. In germline, CDR1 is LGHNA, CDR2 YNFKEQ. The CDR3 has 15 amino acids. For the CDR3, the DNA is TGTGCCAGCAGCCAACCGTCGGACAGGGACGAGACCCAGTACTTC. It is translated as CASSQPSDRDETQYF.

The chain carries TRBV3-1 (or the pseudogene TRBV3-2) and TRBJ2-1, with 7 bases aligning to TRBD1. CDR1 and CDR2 (germline): LGHDT, YNNKEL (reference sequence). The V gene end was trimmed by 4 bases and the J gene end by 1 base; junction bases not matched to a gene: 19. The CDR3 sequence is 20 residues long. CDR3 sequence reads: CASSPYDPWSRDSSYNEQFF. The DNA for the CDR3 is TGTGCCAGCAGCCCGTACGATCCTTGGAGCCGGGACAGTTCCTACAATGAGCAGTTCTTC.

The V and J genes are TRBV27 and TRBJ2-3, with a tentative D call TRBD2 (5 bases). Germline CDR1 MNHEY, CDR2 SMNVEV (reference sequence). V was pared by 3 bases and J by 2 bases, with 9 bases between. The CDR3 is 14 amino acids. CDR3 residues: CASSLMGDTDTQYF. The CDR3 DNA follows: TGTGCCAGCAGTTTGATGGGAGACACAGATACGCAGTATTTT.

This rearrangement joins TRBV5-1 to TRBJ1-2; D may be TRBD1 (6 bases). Germline CDR1 reads SGHRS; CDR2 reads YFSETQ. The V end lost 1 base, the J end lost 2 bases, and 9 bases lay between the germline ends. CDR3 length: 14 amino acids. CDR3 sequence: CASSLSQGNYGYTF. The CDR3 DNA sequence: TGCGCCAGCAGCTTGTCGCAGGGGAACTATGGCTACACCTTC.

The chain recombines TRBV18 with TRBJ2-7; TRBD1 might be the D (5 bases). V gave up 3 bases and J gave up 0 bases, with 9 bases separating them. Germline assignment: CDR1 KGHSH and CDR2 LQKENI. The CDR3 spans 14 residues. The CDR3 here is CASSPAGLSYEQYF. The CDR3 DNA sequence: TGTGCCAGCTCACCGGCAGGGCTCTCCTACGAGCAGTACTTC.

The rearrangement joins TRBV7-9 to TRBJ1-1, with 7 bases aligning to TRBD1. The CDR3 runs to 15 residues. V trimming: 5 bases; J trimming: 3 bases; junction bases outside the gene matches: 9. The germline CDR1 and CDR2 sequences are SEHNR and FQNEAQ (reference sequence). The CDR3 spells CASSVDRAVYTEAFF. The DNA of the CDR3 is TGTGCCAGCAGCGTCGACAGGGCTGTCTACACTGAAGCTTTCTTT.

The chain joins TRBV19 to TRBJ1-1; tentative D call: TRBD1 (6 bases). Germline V gene sequence: CDR1 LNHDA, CDR2 SQIVND (reference sequence). CDR3 length: 15 amino acids. The V and J ends lost 0 bases and 6 bases respectively, with 14 bases between them. CDR3 coding DNA: TGTGCCAGTAGTATAGATGCAGGGGTAGTGGCTGAAGCTTTCTTT. It encodes CASSIDAGVVAEAFF.

The V and J genes are TRBV27 and TRBJ2-7, with TRBD2 matching over 12 bases. Germline V gene lookup returns CDR1 MNHEY and CDR2 SMNVEV (reference sequence). Germline trimming cut 5 bases from V and 2 bases from J; bases unmatched to any gene: 7. CDR3 length: 16 amino acids. The CDR3 DNA is TGTGCCAGCAGTGGGAGACTAGCGGGAGTTGCCTACGAGCAGTACTTC. It specifies CASSGRLAGVAYEQYF.

The V and J genes are TRBV6-4 and TRBJ2-1; D is unclear. Per the germline V gene, CDR1 is MRHNA and CDR2 is SNTAGT. Between the trimmed V and J ends, which lost 11 bases and 5 bases, there was a span of 19 bases. The CDR3 spans 14 residues. The CDR3 DNA sequence: TGTGCCCGCCGGTGGGCAGTAAAAAACAATGAGCAGTTCTTC. Translating it yields CARRWAVKNNEQFF.

The chain recombines TRBV18 with TRBJ2-1; D might be TRBD2 (6 bases). CDR1 and CDR2 from the germline V gene are KGHSH and LQKENI. This CDR3 has 15 residues. Deletions cut 2 bases from V and 9 bases from J, with 17 bases between. The CDR3 DNA is TGTGCCAGCTCACCAAATCGGGAGAATTTCGGTGAGCAGTTCTTC. This sequence encodes CASSPNRENFGEQFF.

The rearrangement links TRBV20-1 to TRBJ1-2; D is unclear. The CDR3 spans 9 residues. Trimming took off 7 bases at V and 8 bases at J, with 8 bases between the two ends. Germline V CDR1 and CDR2: DFQATT, SNEGSKA (reference sequence). Written as DNA, the CDR3 is TGCAGTGGACTAAAGGGCTACACCTTC. This sequence encodes CSGLKGYTF.

The rearrangement links TRBV11-3 to TRBJ1-1; possible D gene TRBD1, 5 bases. Trimming shortened V by 1 base and J by 1 base, and 13 bases separated the two germline ends. The CDR3 is 16 residues long. Germline CDR1 is SGHNT and CDR2 is YENEEA. The CDR3 DNA sequence: TGTGCCAGCAGCTTAGGACTACAGGAGGGGAACACTGAAGCTTTCTTT. Protein product: CASSLGLQEGNTEAFF.

This chain joins TRBV5-4 and TRBJ2-1; TRBD2 matches 11 bases. The V segment lost 4 bases and the J segment 3 bases; nucleotides outside the gene matches: 6. The V gene's germline CDR1 is SGHNT and CDR2 YYREEE (reference sequence). This CDR3 is 16 amino acids long. The CDR3 nucleotides are TGTGCCAGCAGCGGGGGACTAGCGGAAATCTACAATGAGCAGTTCTTC. It yields the protein CASSGGLAEIYNEQFF.

The genes are TRBV6-5 and TRBJ1-3, with D possibly matching TRBD1 (5 bases). The CDR3 has 14 residues. Per the germline V gene, CDR1 is MNHEY and CDR2 is SVGAGI. The V end was cut by 0 bases, the J end by 8 bases, with 11 bases between. Here the CDR3 DNA reads TGTGCCAGCAGTTACTCAGGGGCCCAGGACACCATATATTTT. The encoded protein is CASSYSGAQDTIYF.

The chain is built from TRBV7-2 and TRBJ2-7; 7 positions agree with TRBD2. Germline-derived CDR1 and CDR2 are SGHTA and FQGNSA. This CDR3 is built from 15 residues. V trimming: 2 bases; J trimming: 5 bases; junction bases outside the gene matches: 9. The CDR3 nucleotides are TGTGCCAGCAGCTTATCACCTAGCGGATTGGACGAGCAGTACTTC. This encodes CASSLSPSGLDEQYF. The variable domain in full, with the rest retrieved from reference TRBV7-2 and TRBJ2-7, is GAGVSQSPSNKVTEKGKDVELRCDPISGHTALYWYRQSLGQGLEFLIYFQGNSAPDKSGLPSDRFSAERTGGSVSTLTIQRTQQEDSAVYLCASSLSPSGLDEQYFGPGTRLTVT.

The chain is built from TRBV4-3 and TRBJ1-2; 11 nucleotides align to TRBD1. This CDR3 has 18 amino acids. V lost 4 bases to trimming and J lost 6 bases; unmatched junction nucleotides: 16. Germline lookup yields CDR1 LGHNA and CDR2 YSLEER. As DNA, the CDR3 is TGCGCCAGCAGCCCAGGGGCGGACAGGGGGCGTTTGGGCAATGGCTACACCTTC. This encodes CASSPGADRGRLGNGYTF.

The J gene is TRBJ2-7, the V gene TRBV28; D uncertain. The CDR3 runs 13 residues. Germline CDR1 and CDR2: MDHEN and SYDVKM. The V end lost 3 bases, the J end lost 3 bases, and 9 bases lay between the germline ends. CDR3 residues: CASSLYSDYEQYF. CDR3 in DNA: TGTGCCAGCAGTTTGTACTCTGACTACGAGCAGTACTTC.

V usage is TRBV2 and J usage is TRBJ2-1; 11 bases map to TRBD2. CDR3 length: 14 residues. Germline V lookup: CDR1 SNHLY, CDR2 FYNNEI. V dropped 7 bases and J dropped 5; count of bases not matched to a gene: 4. CDR3 sequence reads: CASNSGRVDNEQFF. As DNA, the CDR3 is TGTGCCAGCAATAGCGGGAGGGTAGACAATGAGCAGTTCTTC.

The V and J genes are TRBV3-1 (or the pseudogene TRBV3-2) and TRBJ1-4; 11 bases align to TRBD1. V was clipped by 4 bases and J by 8 bases; unmatched bases: 21. There are 20 residues in the CDR3. CDR1 LGHDT and CDR2 YNNKEL come from the germline V gene (reference sequence). DNA of the CDR3: TGTGCCAGCAGCCTCACAATGGACAGGGGGCGTTTATTCGGTAACGAAAAACTGTTTTTT. Translating gives CASSLTMDRGRLFGNEKLFF.